This entry lists 14 T cell receptor beta chains sequenced from one sample in a study of response to subunit inactivated influenza vaccine. TCRdb re-called the RT-PCR reads with MiXCR, one entry per CDR3 protein. In the table there are fewer than 800,000 distinct CDR3 sequences, 15% to 18% of which are singletons. Sample: PBMCs from blood, taken 11 to 12 days after vaccination. These receptors came from a man in his fifties or sixties who received an inactivated influenza vaccine.

This clonotype was counted between two and nine times. The J gene is TRBJ1-2, the V gene TRBV4-3, with D perhaps TRBD1 (5 bases). This CDR3 has 15 amino acids. CDR1 is LGHNA, CDR2 YSLEER, per germline. The V end lost 1 base, the J end lost 5 bases, and 14 bases lay between the germline ends. CDR3 coding DNA: TGCGCCAGCAGCCAAGTCAAGGGACCCAATTATGGCTACACCTTC. It codes for CASSQVKGPNYGYTF.

The sample holds a few counts of this clonotype. The rearrangement uses TRBV9 and TRBJ1-1, with D maybe TRBD1 (6 bases). V shed 7 bases and J shed 0 bases, with 13 bases lying between them. This CDR3 spans 14 amino acids. CDR1 is SGDLS, CDR2 YYNGEE, per germline. The CDR3 DNA reads TGTGCCAGCGAAAAGGACAGCATGAACACTGAAGCTTTCTTT. This codes for CASEKDSMNTEAFF.

The rearrangement joins TRBV11-1 to TRBJ2-7; 9 bases fit TRBD1. The CDR3 consists of 13 residues. Per the germline V gene, CDR1 is SGHAT and CDR2 is FQDESV (reference sequence). The junction had 3 bases not matched to a gene; V was cut back by 3 bases and J by 6 bases. The CDR3 protein is CASSLDRGAEQYF. DNA of the CDR3: TGTGCCAGCAGCTTGGACAGGGGAGCCGAGCAGTACTTC.

The table lists this clonotype with a count of one. The chain has TRBV19 and TRBJ2-2; no clear D gene. From germline, CDR1 is LNHDA and CDR2 SQIVND (reference sequence). Trimming took 7 bases from V and 1 from J, leaving 10 bases between them. This CDR3 region has 14 residues. CDR3 sequence: CASTSSVNTGELFF. DNA for the CDR3: TGTGCCAGTACCTCTAGTGTGAACACCGGGGAGCTGTTTTTT.

This clonotype has just a few counts. The chain has TRBV20-1 and TRBJ2-3; D assignment may be TRBD1 or TRBD2 (5 bases each). The ends were cut back, 5 bases at V and 0 bases at J, with 12 bases in the middle. CDR1 and CDR2 from the germline V gene are DFQATT and SNEGSKA (reference sequence). The CDR3 extends over 14 amino acids. The CDR3 bases are TGCAGTGCTGCCCGGGACCCTAGCACAGATACGCAGTATTTT. Amino acids: CSAARDPSTDTQYF.

This clonotype has a handful of counts. V gene TRBV10-3 combines with J gene TRBJ1-5; 9 bases are a match to TRBD1. Germline lookup yields CDR1 ENHRY and CDR2 SYGVKD. V lost 6 bases to trimming and J lost 5 bases; unmatched junction nucleotides: 5. This CDR3 has 14 amino acids. CDR3 nucleotides: TGTGCCATCAGCCCCGACAGGGGGGATCAGCCCCAGCATTTT. Translation: CAISPDRGDQPQHF.

In its sample, this clonotype was seen a few times. The chain has TRBV19 and TRBJ2-6; 9 nucleotides align to TRBD2. With V trimmed by 3 bases and J by 0 bases, 3 bases remained unmatched. The V gene's germline CDR1 is LNHDA and CDR2 SQIVND (reference sequence). The CDR3 length is 17 residues. Here the CDR3 reads CASSMLAGRSGANVLTF. The CDR3, as DNA: TGTGCCAGTAGTATGCTAGCGGGGCGCTCTGGGGCCAACGTCCTGACTTTC.

Only a few counts were recorded for this clonotype. The chain employs TRBV29-1 and TRBJ2-3; the match to TRBD1 covers 9 bases. CDR1 and CDR2 (germline): SQVTM, ANQGSEA. With 6 bases clipped from V and 3 bases from J, the junction kept 10 bases outside the gene matches. The CDR3 is made up of 15 amino acids. DNA for the CDR3: TGCAGCGTCCTTGGGACAGGGAGTGGTACAGATACGCAGTATTTT. Its protein is CSVLGTGSGTDTQYF.

The chain recombines TRBV10-3 with TRBJ2-1; D remains unclear. The CDR3 is 16 amino acids. Trimming cost V 3 bases and J 0 bases, with 12 bases left between them. The V gene's germline CDR1 is ENHRY and CDR2 SYGVKD. The CDR3 region is CAISDTLISSYNEQFF. The CDR3 DNA is TGTGCCATCAGTGACACCCTTATAAGCTCCTACAATGAGCAGTTCTTC.

This clonotype was found many times. The chain couples TRBV29-1 to TRBJ1-5, with TRBD1 matching 7 bases. Germline V gene lookup returns CDR1 SQVTM and CDR2 ANQGSEA. Trimming cost V 6 bases and J 0 bases; bases outside gene matches: 5. The CDR3 has 14 residues. This chain's CDR3 is CSVETGYSNQPQHF. The CDR3 bases are TGCAGCGTAGAGACAGGGTATAGCAATCAGCCCCAGCATTTT.

This clonotype was picked up a small number of times. V gene TRBV7-2 combines with J gene TRBJ2-2; D possibly uses TRBD1 or TRBD2 (5 bases each). This CDR3 contains 16 residues. The V gene lost 5 bases and the J gene lost 1 base, with 14 bases spanning the gap. Germline lookup yields CDR1 SGHTA and CDR2 FQGNSA. The CDR3 is CASSPTGTLNTGELFF. In nucleotides, the CDR3 is TGTGCCAGCAGCCCAACCGGGACCTTGAACACCGGGGAGCTGTTTTTT.

The chain is built from TRBV20-1 and TRBJ2-1; tentative D call: TRBD2 (6 bases). The germline V gene encodes CDR1 DFQATT and CDR2 SNEGSKA (reference sequence). With 4 bases removed from V and 9 bases from J, the gap between germline ends came to 16 bases. The CDR3 runs to 13 residues. CDR3 region: CSATHSGDAEQFF. The CDR3, as DNA: TGCAGTGCTACTCACTCGGGAGACGCTGAGCAGTTCTTC.

The chain couples TRBV28 to TRBJ2-1; 10 bases are a match to TRBD2. Unmatched junction bases numbered 6, after V lost 1 base and J lost 6 bases. The germline CDR1 and CDR2 sequences are MDHEN and SYDVKM. This CDR3 region has 16 residues. This CDR3 reads CASSLSKLAGFNEQFF. For the CDR3, the DNA is TGTGCCAGCAGTTTATCCAAACTAGCGGGGTTCAATGAGCAGTTCTTC. The entire variable domain, with the rest obtained from reference TRBV28 and TRBJ2-1, is as follows: DVKVTQSSRYLVKRTGEKVFLECVQDMDHENMFWYRQDPGLGLRLIYFSYDVKMKEKGDIPEGYSVSREKKERFSLILESASTNQTSMYLCASSLSKLAGFNEQFFGPGTRLTVL.

This clonotype was observed at least ten times. The V gene is TRBV20-1, the J gene TRBJ1-2, with a tentative D call TRBD1 (5 bases). CDR1 and CDR2 from the germline V gene are DFQATT and SNEGSKA (reference sequence). CDR3 length: 14 amino acids. V lost 6 bases, J lost 4 bases, and 18 bases lay in between. The CDR3 coding sequence is TGCAGTGCCCCTGACCAGGGCTTCGGCTATGGCTACACCTTC. As protein: CSAPDQGFGYGYTF.